This TCR beta chain came from a study of spatial heterogeneity in lung cancer. This clonotype was detected a few times. From the 5' RACE reads, TCRdb called clonotypes with MiXCR, one entry per CDR3 protein. Among tens of thousands of distinct CDR3 sequences, roughly 6.5% were seen once, and the ten largest hold 25% to 35%. CDR3 length: 11 amino acids. Trimming pared 6 bases from V and 5 bases from J, leaving 7 bases between. Specified time point: sample taken at primary tumor resection. The input for sequencing was PBMCs, taken at surgery. The chain uses TRBV12-3 or TRBV12-4 and TRBJ1-2; D remains ambiguous. The sequence derives from a female donor with early-stage non-small cell lung cancer. The DNA of the CDR3 is TGTGCCAGCAGCAACAGTTATGGCTACACCTTC. This encodes CASSNSYGYTF.